Listed here is a single TCR beta chain. This entry comes from a study of shared clonotypes between healthy human individuals. The CDR3 covers 12 residues. In the original analysis: Filtering differed because ImmunoSEQ produced junction-only sequences that carried no quality scores. Sequencing was performed with immunoSEQ multiplex PCR; in TCRdb, only in-frame clones are kept and a portion is missing. The DNA gave D and trimming, while V, J and clone size come from that table. The data contain 850,000 to 1,200,000 clones, more than 60% of them seen just once; the ten biggest clones take up over 1.3%. The chain combines TRBV12-1 with TRBJ1-2; the table's D call TRBD1 went unverified against the DNA. TRBV12-1 is a recognized pseudogene. The receptor comes from a man younger than 35 in good health. Material for sequencing was memory CD4+ T cells sorted from blood. Subset described: CD45RA-negative fraction. The CDR3 nucleotides read TGTGCCAGCAGCTTACAGGGCTATGGCTACACCTTC. This sequence encodes CASSLQGYGYTF.